This T cell receptor beta chain was sequenced in a study of neurological immune-mediated disorders (dated by TCRdb to the late 2010s). In terms of the full investigation: Peripheral blood TCR-beta repertoires from patients with HTLV-I-associated myelopathy (HAM/TSP), patients with multiple sclerosis, and healthy controls were compared in the study using UMI-based sequencing. Longitudinal samples, technical triplicates and paired sorted CD4+ and CD8+ T-cell subsets, alongside PBMC samples, were included among the roughly 100 TCR-beta libraries. The cohort comprised 60 to 75 subjects: approximately 15 HAM/TSP patients, 35 or so multiple sclerosis patients and 20 or so healthy controls.

On the study overall, not on this receptor specifically: No identical CDR3 amino acid sequences were found to be shared among expanded clones across subjects, suggesting that TCR-beta repertoires were private in all groups. The highest TCR clonal expansion was observed in HAM/TSP patients, whereas the lowest was observed in MS patients, even when compared with healthy controls.

To synthesize cDNA, template-switch 5'RACE was performed with a primer carrying a 10-nucleotide random unique molecular identifier so that each TCR transcript was tagged. Over 180 million TCR-beta sequences, covering 15-18 subjects, were produced in each sequencing run. Total RNA was extracted with the RNeasy kit. The KAPA Real-time Library Amplification kit was used to amplify TCR-beta VDJ regions with primers for the TCR constant region and the 5'RACE anchor. Sample indexes and Illumina adaptors were added in a first PCR, after which library yield was increased in a second PCR. After purification with Ampure beads, the TCR product of roughly 650 bp was size-selected on a 2% E-gel SizeSelection system. Before pooling, library quality was checked on a Bioanalyzer, concentration was measured with Qubit, and libraries were quantified with the Kapa Library Quantification kit. An Illumina HiSeq 2500 sequenced the libraries paired-end 2 x 150 bp. To increase sequence diversity, roughly 24-31% phiX was spiked into each library pool. The paper's data handling went like this. Quality-filtered reads were processed with the UMI-based MiGEC pipeline, and over 75% of raw TCR sequences were removed by the MiGEC pipeline during error correction. IMGT germline references were used for aligning VDJ genes, and each clonotype was defined as a unique CDR3 amino acid sequence together with its V-J genes. Clonal expansion, Shannon diversity and CDR3 relatedness (CalcPairwiseDistances, ClusterSamples) were evaluated with VDJtools, and phylogenetic trees were built with CLCbio workbench. Using coefficient-of-variation modelling across technical triplicates, the study counted a clone as expanded if it had at least 8 unique UMIs. TCRdb reprocessed the public reads (quality trimming at Q25 with fastp, clone calling with MiXCR) and kept in-frame beta chains. Here each entry gathers all rows of one CDR3 protein and keeps the most common genes and DNA. TCRdb's processing, not the authors' own work, is the source of the V and J calls. The sample has tens of thousands of distinct CDR3 sequences on record, about 25% of them singletons. Around 25% of the sample is in the top ten clones.

Healthy controls were blood bank volunteers in Maryland, USA. Libraries from unsorted PBMCs were made from 2 million PBMCs kept in RNAlater at -80 degrees C until RNA extraction. Peripheral blood underwent Ficoll-Hypaque density gradient centrifugation to isolate PBMCs, which were then cryopreserved in liquid nitrogen. The CDR1 and CDR2 encoded by the germline V gene are SGHTA and FQGNSA. V is cut by 3 bases and J by 2 bases, and the space between the germline ends is 11 bases. There are 15 amino acids in the CDR3, from cysteine to phenylalanine inclusive. Left in the record is the CDR3 DNA by itself, 45 bases read in frame from the first base. The table lists this clonotype with many counts. The antigen it binds to is not known. No much larger clone is present one base from it, and per-base qualities are unavailable.

Rearrangement joined TRBV7-2 to TRBJ2-1, and perhaps TRBD1 as D gene, on 6 matching bases. Sample: PBMCs. This receptor was identified in a woman aged 70-85 years in good health. The base sequence is TGTGCCAGCAGCTTCACCAGGGGCACCTACAATGAGCAGTTCTTC. This translates into CASSFTRGTYNEQFF.